A selection of T cell receptor beta chains follows, all from one sample in a study of graft-versus-host responses after intestinal transplantation. Their antigen targets remain unknown. Measured with immunoSEQ multiplex PCR; TCRdb has only the in-frame clones, and not every one. The sample lists about 50,000 clones, about 90% occurring once. Sample: unstimulated CD4+ T cells sorted from spleen or lymph node cells, taken before transplant. Source of these receptors: a human donor who was the organ donor for an intestinal transplant. Each CDR3 is given without its conserved first and last residue.

v_gene,j_gene,CDR3aa
TRBV9,TRBJ2-3,ASSGLAGGDTQY
TRBV18,TRBJ2-3,ASSPRALAGGDTDTQY
TRBV28,TRBJ2-7,ASSLLFSAPSYEQY
TRBV10-3,TRBJ2-1,AISGHNEQF
TRBV7-2,TRBJ2-7,ASSLAGGEQY
TRBV28,TRBJ2-7,ASSLPGFRWGGEQY
TRBV6-5,TRBJ1-5,ASSYGQTSNQPQH
TRBV19,TRBJ1-5,ASSPQAVGNQPQH
TRBV28,TRBJ1-5,ASSLYSGSNQPQH
TRBV4-1,TRBJ2-3,ASRNSGSTDTQY
TRBV4-2,TRBJ2-3,ASSPSSSDTQY
TRBV5-1,TRBJ2-1,ASSLAQGGATEQF
TRBV9,TRBJ2-5,ASSVNSEETQY
TRBV2,TRBJ2-5,ASFKEATETQY
TRBV28,.,ASSLWAGRAYEQY
TRBV7-2,TRBJ1-2,ASSLDSYGYT
TRBV5-4,TRBJ1-4,ASSLGTQGRVGEKLF
TRBV5-1,TRBJ1-3,ASSLDRGVSGNTIY
TRBV6-1,TRBJ2-7,ASSEGGQGSYEQY
TRBV4-1,TRBJ2-2,ASSPPRGELF
TRBV28,TRBJ2-1,ASSPTTRGYNEQF
TRBV7-3,TRBJ2-5,ASSPGQGETQY
TRBV7-2,TRBJ2-4,ASSFQGKNIQY
TRBV7-2,TRBJ2-7,ASSLGVSGQGGYEQY
TRBV4-3,TRBJ1-2,ASSQDLGSRTNGGYT
TRBV4-3,TRBJ2-1,ASSQDLSIAGGGQF
TRBV19,TRBJ2-3,ASSIKGRPTDTQY
TRBV7-2,TRBJ2-7,ASSVASVSLYEQY
TRBV27,TRBJ2-3,ASSPTSRASGISTDTQY
TRBV11-1,.,ASTRTDSYEQY
TRBV29-1,TRBJ2-7,SAVGLAGGLSYEQY
TRBV6-6,TRBJ1-5,TSSYSSPANQPQH
TRBV30,TRBJ1-6,AWSVGSPLH
TRBV27,TRBJ2-5,ASSGLAEETQY
TRBV9,TRBJ1-6,ASSVDLSWNSPLH
TRBV19,TRBJ1-5,ASSPGGDVENQPQH
TRBV5-1,.,ASSLGQLAGGYEQY
TRBV6-1,TRBJ1-3,ASSRGHISGNTIY
TRBV7-2,TRBJ1-5,ASSSSWGAGQPQH
TRBV7-3,TRBJ2-3,ASSFGNTDTQY
TRBV5-1,TRBJ1-6,ASSRGGTGYSPLH
TRBV5-1,TRBJ1-3,ASSFGLDSRSGNTIY
TRBV19,TRBJ2-1,ASSRDSSYNEQF
TRBV29-1,TRBJ2-1,SVAGSSSYNEQF
TRBV19,TRBJ2-7,ASSISAGFYEQY
TRBV19,TRBJ2-3,ASRVGTSGRVTDTQY
TRBV5-6,TRBJ2-3,ASSYSSRGSTDTQY